This T cell receptor (beta chain) originates from a study of OX40 agonist ivuxolimab in advanced cancers. Across the study: One hepatocellular carcinoma and two cutaneous melanoma patients partially responded.

General study findings and limits: Also present in some nonresponders was a low level of normalized T-cell clonal expansion. On average, CD8+ T cells showed a greater number of expanded clones than CD4+.

Germline V gives CDR1 SGHNT, CDR2 YYREEE (reference sequence). Trimming took 3 bases from V and 3 from J, leaving 9 bases between them. This CDR3 has 13 amino acids. Sequencing was performed with immunoSEQ multiplex PCR; in TCRdb, only in-frame clones are kept and a portion is missing. The sample has over 8,500 clones; around 79% are singletons. Details on this clone: The antigen remains unidentified.

The receptor was isolated from an adult with an advanced solid tumor such as melanoma, head and neck, liver or kidney cancer. The genes are TRBV5-4 and TRBJ1-1; D is unresolved. The sample here was CD4+ or CD8+ T cells sorted from blood, taken in a trial of the OX40 agonist ivuxolimab. CDR3 bases: TGTGCCAGCAGCTCCCTTCGCGACACTGAAGCTTTCTTT. Protein sequence: CASSSLRDTEAFF.